A selection of T cell receptor beta chains follows, all from one sample in a study of T cell responses to AZD1222 COVID-19 vaccine. Only in-frame clones appear in the TCRdb table, and some are missing; sequencing was by immunoSEQ multiplex PCR. The repertoire holds roughly 120,000 clones, 70% to 90% seen once, with around 4.4% in the top ten. The specimen comprised peripheral blood, sampled 28 days after the second AZD1222 dose. These receptors came from an adult who received the AZD1222 COVID-19 vaccine. The CDR3 runs from the conserved cysteine through the conserved F or W. The D gene is left open where the match is weak. Clone size, where shown, is once, few, many, or a class for clones that have expanded.

clone_size	v_call	d_call	j_call	cdr3_aa	cdr3_nt
-	TRBV19	TRBD1	TRBJ2-7	CASSQDRADEQYF	TGTGCCAGTAGTCAAGACAGGGCCGACGAGCAGTACTTC
-	TRBV5-1	-	TRBJ2-5	CASSLAGANQETQYF	TGCGCCAGCAGCTTGGCCGGCGCGAACCAAGAGACCCAGTACTTC
-	TRBV18	-	TRBJ1-3	CASGPPQGFSGNTIYF	TGTGCCAGCGGCCCCCCGCAGGGTTTCTCTGGAAACACCATATATTTT
-	TRBV18	-	TRBJ1-6	CASSPGPGRDNSPLHF	TGTGCCAGCTCACCAGGGCCAGGGCGAGATAATTCACCCCTCCACTTT
-	TRBV10-3	-	TRBJ2-5	CAISEPDAPTGETQYF	TGTGCCATCAGTGAGCCCGACGCCCCGACGGGAGAGACCCAGTACTTC
-	TRBV29-1	-	TRBJ2-3	CSVVGPSPSTDTQYF	TGCAGCGTTGTGGGCCCCTCCCCTAGCACAGATACGCAGTATTTT
-	TRBV3-1/TRBV3-2	TRBD2	TRBJ2-1	CASSQLTSSGRSEQFF	TGTGCCAGCAGCCAACTCACCTCTAGCGGGAGGAGTGAGCAGTTCTTC
-	TRBV7-2	-	TRBJ2-7	CASSLFELSSYEQYF	TGTGCCAGCAGCTTGTTCGAGCTCAGCTCCTACGAGCAGTACTTC
-	TRBV6-2/TRBV6-3	-	TRBJ1-2	CASSYSRQDSNYGYTF	TGTGCCAGCAGTTACTCACGGCAGGACTCTAACTATGGCTACACCTTC
-	TRBV11-2	-	TRBJ1-1	CASSRGGARIQGEAFF	TGTGCCAGCAGCCGGGGGGGAGCCAGAATCCAAGGTGAAGCTTTCTTT
-	TRBV7-2	-	TRBJ2-5	CASSLLRETQYF	TGTGCCAGCAGCTTGCTACGAGAGACCCAGTACTTC
-	TRBV6-4	-	TRBJ1-1	CASSDTSGGEAFF	TGTGCCAGCAGTGACACCTCCGGGGGCGAAGCTTTCTTT
-	TRBV7-2	-	TRBJ2-2	CASTPLYTGELFF	TGTGCCAGCACCCCCTTATACACCGGGGAGCTGTTTTTT
-	TRBV3-1/TRBV3-2	-	TRBJ1-5	CASSQKIQGGQPQHF	TGTGCCAGCAGCCAAAAAATCCAGGGAGGTCAGCCCCAGCATTTT
-	TRBV13	-	TRBJ1-1	CASSPPAGSSTEAFF	TGTGCCAGCAGCCCGCCGGCCGGGAGTAGCACTGAAGCTTTCTTT
-	TRBV4-3	-	TRBJ1-6	CASSPRRGSFSYNSPLHF	TGCGCCAGCAGCCCCCGCAGGGGCTCCTTCTCCTATAATTCACCCCTCCACTTT
once	TRBV7-7	TRBD2	TRBJ2-5	CASSPLVGGETQYF	TGTGCCAGCAGCCCCTTAGTGGGGGGGGAGACCCAGTACTTC
-	TRBV7-2	-	TRBJ1-5	CASSLNADSYQPQHF	TGTGCCAGCAGCTTAAACGCAGATAGCTATCAGCCCCAGCATTTT
once	TRBV6-5	-	TRBJ1-6	CASSPRGRGNSPLHF	TGTGCCAGCAGTCCAAGGGGCAGGGGCAATTCACCCCTCCACTTT
few	TRBV18	-	TRBJ2-1	CASSWEATYNEQFF	TGTGCCAGCTCATGGGAAGCGACCTACAATGAGCAGTTCTTC
-	TRBV6-2/TRBV6-3	-	TRBJ1-4	CASSPSEKLFF	TGTGCCAGCAGCCCATCTGAAAAACTGTTTTTT
-	TRBV27	-	TRBJ1-1	CASSLYKGGKPEAFF	TGTGCCAGCAGTTTATATAAAGGGGGGAAACCTGAAGCTTTCTTT
-	TRBV6-2/TRBV6-3	-	TRBJ1-1	CASSTTENTEAFF	TGTGCCAGCAGTACCACAGAGAACACTGAAGCTTTCTTT
-	TRBV7-2	-	TRBJ1-2	CASSLHQGGYTF	TGTGCCAGCAGCTTGCATCAGGGCGGCTACACCTTC
-	TRBV10-3	-	TRBJ2-2	CAISESVTGELFF	TGTGCCATCAGTGAGTCGGTGACCGGGGAGCTGTTTTTT
-	TRBV12-3/TRBV12-4	-	TRBJ2-5	CASSLGRETQYF	TGTGCCAGCAGTTTGGGTAGGGAGACCCAGTACTTC
-	TRBV4-1	TRBD2	TRBJ2-7	CASSHPIAGGTYEQYF	TGCGCCAGCAGCCATCCTATAGCGGGGGGAACCTACGAGCAGTACTTC
few	TRBV28	-	TRBJ2-7	CASSLIYEQYF	TGTGCCAGCAGTTTAATCTACGAGCAGTACTTC
-	TRBV5-1	TRBD2	TRBJ2-3	CASSTVAGSTDTQYF	TGCGCCAGCAGCACGGTAGCGGGAAGCACAGATACGCAGTATTTT
-	TRBV9	-	TRBJ2-5	CASSSPGGQETQYF	TGTGCCAGCAGCTCCCCTGGGGGGCAAGAGACCCAGTACTTC
-	TRBV5-6	-	TRBJ1-6	CASSLRGPSNSPLHF	TGTGCCAGCAGCCTCCGGGGACCTTCGAATTCACCCCTCCACTTT
-	TRBV7-9	-	TRBJ1-1	CASEGVRDTEAFF	TGTGCCAGCGAGGGAGTTCGGGACACTGAAGCTTTCTTT
-	TRBV27	-	TRBJ2-7	CASSPTLRQVPHEQYF	TGTGCCAGCAGCCCTACGTTGAGACAGGTCCCCCACGAGCAGTACTTC
-	TRBV5-6	TRBD2	TRBJ2-7	CASREAGESYEQYF	TGTGCCAGCAGAGAAGCGGGAGAGTCCTACGAGCAGTACTTC
-	TRBV6-5	TRBD1	TRBJ1-6	CASSPTGYYNSPLHF	TGTGCCAGCAGTCCGACAGGGTACTATAATTCACCCCTCCACTTT
-	TRBV5-3	TRBD1	TRBJ1-2	CARSLDRVGTDGYTF	TGTGCCAGAAGCCTGGACAGGGTGGGAACGGACGGCTACACCTTC
-	TRBV7-2	-	TRBJ2-7	CASSLWNSYEQYF	TGTGCCAGCAGCTTATGGAACTCCTACGAGCAGTACTTC
-	TRBV5-1	TRBD2	TRBJ2-2	CASSLQLAGVNTGELFF	TGCGCCAGCAGCTTGCAACTAGCGGGAGTGAACACCGGGGAGCTGTTTTTT
-	TRBV7-8	TRBD1	TRBJ1-1	CASSPRGLGTEAFF	TGTGCCAGCAGCCCGAGGGGGCTAGGCACTGAAGCTTTCTTT
-	TRBV5-4	TRBD2	TRBJ2-7	CASSLEGGPGEQYF	TGTGCCAGCAGCTTGGAGGGAGGGCCAGGCGAGCAGTACTTC
-	TRBV9	TRBD1	TRBJ2-5	CASSVVSVPGGTQYF	TGTGCCAGCAGCGTAGTGTCCGTTCCAGGGGGGACCCAGTACTTC
-	TRBV28	TRBD2	TRBJ2-5	CASSSTSGIRTQYF	TGTGCCAGCAGTTCGACTAGCGGGATACGGACCCAGTACTTC
few	TRBV5-4	-	TRBJ2-1	CASSLDRVVNEQFF	TGTGCCAGCAGCTTGGACAGGGTTGTCAATGAGCAGTTCTTC
-	TRBV7-2	-	TRBJ1-6	CASSLDGSSYNSPLHF	TGTGCCAGCAGCTTAGATGGTAGCTCCTATAATTCACCCCTCCACTTT
-	TRBV19	-	TRBJ2-1	CASNSQGVYNEQFF	TGTGCCAGTAATTCCCAGGGCGTATACAATGAGCAGTTCTTC
-	TRBV5-1	-	TRBJ2-7	CASSLGYEQYF	TGCGCCAGCAGCTTGGGCTACGAGCAGTACTTC
-	TRBV29-1	-	TRBJ1-1	CSVLTFRKSPFF	TGCAGCGTTTTAACATTCAGGAAGAGTCCTTTCTTT
-	TRBV10-3	TRBD1	TRBJ1-2	CAINDRGHGYTF	TGTGCCATCAACGACAGGGGCCATGGCTACACCTTC
-	TRBV10-2	TRBD2	TRBJ2-1	CASSDPKRGGLNEQFF	TGCGCCAGCAGTGATCCGAAGCGGGGGGGACTTAATGAGCAGTTCTTC
-	TRBV20-1	-	TRBJ2-3	CSASRSGAQYF	TGCAGTGCTAGTAGGTCAGGGGCGCAGTATTTT
-	TRBV18	-	TRBJ1-1	CASSPRQIQNTEAFF	TGTGCCAGCTCACCAAGGCAAATCCAGAACACTGAAGCTTTCTTT
-	TRBV3-1/TRBV3-2	-	TRBJ1-1	CASSQEKGGPEAFF	TGTGCCAGCAGCCAAGAGAAAGGTGGCCCTGAAGCTTTCTTT